This T cell receptor beta chain was sequenced in a study of shared clonotypes between healthy human individuals. Broader study findings: The study sampled only blood, and tissue repertoires likely differ. Sorted-subset sequencing, rarefaction showed, was incomplete despite large depth.

Looked up from germline, CDR1 is MGHRA and CDR2 is YSYEKL. The CDR3 is 16 residues long. V lost 1 base and J 1 base, leaving 12 bases between the germline ends. As to this clone: Its target is not known.

Samples underwent the assay at deep level. Clones were sequenced by immunoSEQ multiplex PCR, and TCRdb holds only the in-frame ones, with some missing. The sample consists of about a million clones, under 80% of them appearing once. Sequencing was carried out using memory CD4+ T cells sorted from blood. Subset specified: CD45RA-negative fraction. The J gene is TRBJ2-3, the V gene TRBV4-1; D is perhaps TRBD1 (6 bases). This sequence originates from a man between 18 and 35 years old in good health. The CDR3 region has the DNA TGCGCCAGCAGCCAAGTCAGCAGGGGCGGCACAGATACGCAGTATTTT. It specifies CASSQVSRGGTDTQYF.